The clone carrying this T cell receptor beta chain was counted a few times. The antigen remains unidentified. This sample stems from a study of response to subunit inactivated influenza vaccine. General study points: Seasonal influenza vaccination, on each occasion, was suggested by the authors to recruit few new T cells.

V lost 2 bases and J lost 2; bases outside the gene matches: 11. Germline V lookup: CDR1 SQVTM, CDR2 ANQGSEA. CDR3 length equals 16 residues. MiXCR, run by TCRdb on the RT-PCR reads, gives a single entry per CDR3 protein. The sample lists over 800,000 distinct CDR3 sequences, around 21% occurring once. This sample comprised PBMCs from blood, obtained around 5 days after vaccination. This TCR was recovered from a man in his fifties who received an inactivated influenza vaccine. The chain uses TRBV29-1 and TRBJ2-5; 7 bases are a match to TRBD1. CDR3 residues: CSVEIVGDRVQETQYF. The CDR3 bases are TGCAGCGTTGAAATCGTCGGTGACAGGGTTCAAGAGACCCAGTACTTC.